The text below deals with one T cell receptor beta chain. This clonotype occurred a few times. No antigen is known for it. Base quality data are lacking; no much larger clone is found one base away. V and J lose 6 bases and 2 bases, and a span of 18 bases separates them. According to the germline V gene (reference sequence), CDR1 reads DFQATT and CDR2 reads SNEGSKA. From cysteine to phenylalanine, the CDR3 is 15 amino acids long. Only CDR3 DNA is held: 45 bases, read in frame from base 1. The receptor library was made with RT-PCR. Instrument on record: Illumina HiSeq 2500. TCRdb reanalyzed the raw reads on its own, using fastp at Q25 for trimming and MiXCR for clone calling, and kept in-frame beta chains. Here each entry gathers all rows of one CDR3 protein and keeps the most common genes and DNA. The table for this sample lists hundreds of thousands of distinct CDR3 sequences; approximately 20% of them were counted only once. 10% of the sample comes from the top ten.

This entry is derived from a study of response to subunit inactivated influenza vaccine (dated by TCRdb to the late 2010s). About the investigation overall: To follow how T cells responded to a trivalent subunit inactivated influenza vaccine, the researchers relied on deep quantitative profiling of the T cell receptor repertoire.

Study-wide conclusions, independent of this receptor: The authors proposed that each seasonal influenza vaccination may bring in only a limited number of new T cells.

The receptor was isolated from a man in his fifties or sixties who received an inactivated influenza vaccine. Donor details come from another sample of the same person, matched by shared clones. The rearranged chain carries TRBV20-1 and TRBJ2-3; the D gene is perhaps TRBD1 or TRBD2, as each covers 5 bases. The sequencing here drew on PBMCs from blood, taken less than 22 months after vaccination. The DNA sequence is TGCAGTGCGTTTGACGGGACGGAGATCACAGATACGCAGTATTTT. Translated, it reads CSAFDGTEITDTQYF.